Below are 32 T cell receptor beta chains sequenced from a single sample in a study of blood T cell repertoires in COVID-19. Here immunoSEQ multiplex PCR was the method, and the copy in TCRdb shows in-frame clones only, minus some. The sample has approximately 36,000 clones, 90% seen once; the top ten hold about 25%. Sample: peripheral blood. Receptors were obtained from a man between 60 and 75 years old with active or convalescent COVID-19.

The chain has TRBV5-4 and TRBJ2-2, with 11 nucleotides matching TRBD2. CDR3 size: 14 residues. V was pared by 4 bases and J by 6 bases, with 2 bases of the junction left unmatched. Germline loops: CDR1 SGHNT, CDR2 YYREEE (reference sequence). The CDR3 region has the DNA TGTGCCAGCAGCGTTAGCGGGAGGGCCGGGGAGCTGTTTTTT. Protein: CASSVSGRAGELFF.

The rearrangement links TRBV7-8 to TRBJ2-1, with 12 bases that match TRBD2. The germline V gene encodes CDR1 SGHVS and CDR2 FQNEAQ. The CDR3 is 15 residues long. J lost 8 bases, V lost 5 bases, and 7 bases had no gene match. CDR3 loop: CASSRTSGIGYEQFF. Written as DNA, the CDR3 is TGTGCCAGCAGCCGGACTAGCGGGATCGGGTATGAGCAGTTCTTC. Full variable domain (outside the CDR3, taken from reference TRBV7-8 and TRBJ2-1): GAGVSQSPRYKVAKRGQDVALRCDPISGHVSLFWYQQALGQGPEFLTYFQNEAQLDKSGLPSDRFFAERPEGSVSTLKIQRTQQEDSAVYLCASSRTSGIGYEQFFGPGTRLTVL.

The chain employs TRBV5-4 and TRBJ2-3; 11 bases are shared with TRBD2. The CDR3 is 17 residues long. Germline trimming cut 2 bases from V and 1 base from J; bases unmatched to any gene: 6. Germline CDR1 reads SGHNT; CDR2 reads YYREEE (reference sequence). The chain's CDR3 is CASSFFTSGSGTDTQYF. As DNA, the CDR3 is TGTGCCAGCAGCTTCTTTACTAGCGGGAGCGGCACAGATACGCAGTATTTT.

The chain couples TRBV5-1 to TRBJ2-2; 9 bases are a match to TRBD1. The CDR3 is 18 amino acids. The germline CDR1 and CDR2 sequences are SGHRS and YFSETQ. With V trimmed by 3 bases and J by 1 base, 10 bases remained unmatched. The CDR3 reads CASSSPPGQGMNTGELFF. CDR3 in DNA: TGCGCCAGCAGCTCCCCTCCGGGACAGGGAATGAACACCGGGGAGCTGTTTTTT. Filled out from reference TRBV5-1 and TRBJ2-2, the complete variable domain reads KAGVTQTPRYLIKTRGQQVTLSCSPISGHRSVSWYQQTPGQGLQFLFEYFSETQRNKGNFPGRFSGRQFSNSRSEMNVSTLELGDSALYLCASSSPPGQGMNTGELFFGEGSRLTVL.

V usage is TRBV4-2 and J usage is TRBJ2-7; TRBD1 might be the D (5 bases). The CDR3 loop spans 15 amino acids. Germline V gene sequence: CDR1 LGHNA, CDR2 YNFKEQ. V was shortened by 1 base and J by 4 bases, with 14 bases between the two germline ends. The CDR3 region is CASSQVAGFGYEQYF. The DNA of the CDR3 is TGTGCCAGCAGCCAAGTTGCAGGGTTTGGATACGAGCAGTACTTC.

The V gene is TRBV18, the J gene TRBJ2-3; a weak D match, TRBD1 (6 bases). Per germline, CDR1 KGHSH and CDR2 LQKENI. There are 15 residues in the CDR3. Trimming cost V 3 bases and J 1 base, with 11 bases left between them. The CDR3 bases are TGTGCCAGCTCACCCCAGGGGCGGGGCACAGATACGCAGTATTTT. Translation gives CASSPQGRGTDTQYF.

This chain uses TRBV7-6 with TRBJ2-2; 11 bases are a match to TRBD2. This CDR3 spans 16 amino acids. V was pared by 4 bases and J by 2 bases, with 3 bases of the junction left unmatched. Germline V gives CDR1 SGHVS, CDR2 FNYEAQ. The CDR3: CASSSLAGGNTGELFF. The CDR3 nucleotides are TGTGCCAGCAGCTCGCTAGCGGGAGGAAACACCGGGGAGCTGTTTTTT. The variable domain in full, with the rest retrieved from reference TRBV7-6 and TRBJ2-2, is GAGVSQSPRYKVTKRGQDVALRCDPISGHVSLYWYRQALGQGPEFLTYFNYEAQQDKSGLPNDRFSAERPEGSISTLTIQRTEQRDSAMYRCASSSLAGGNTGELFFGEGSRLTVL.

The genes are TRBV6-1 and TRBJ2-5, with D hard to call. V lost 2 bases, J lost 0 bases, and 7 bases lay in between. The germline gives CDR1 MNHNS, CDR2 SASEGT. The CDR3 loop spans 14 amino acids. This CDR3 reads CASSELDYQETQYF. In DNA form, the CDR3 reads TGTGCCAGCAGTGAACTTGACTACCAAGAGACCCAGTACTTC.

This clone was seen a handful of times. The chain carries TRBV18 and TRBJ2-1; 8 nucleotides agree with TRBD2. V trimming: 2 bases; J trimming: 3 bases; junction bases outside the gene matches: 6. The CDR3 runs to 16 residues. In germline, CDR1 is KGHSH, CDR2 LQKENI. Here the CDR3 DNA reads TGTGCCAGCTCACCAAAGGGACTAGGATACTACAATGAGCAGTTCTTC. This translates into CASSPKGLGYYNEQFF.

V usage is TRBV10-2 and J usage is TRBJ2-1, with TRBD1 identical over 10 bases. The CDR3 is made up of 12 amino acids. The germline CDR1 and CDR2 sequences are WSHSY and SAAADI. The ends lost 7 bases at V and 13 bases at J; junction bases unmatched: 7. CDR3 residues: CASMTGGVTQFF. The CDR3 coding sequence is TGCGCCAGCATGACAGGGGGCGTGACTCAGTTCTTC.

The CDR3 DNA reads as TGCAGTGCTAGTGTTCGGCGGACTAGCGGGATTTTCGGGGAGACCCAGTACTTC. Its protein product is CSASVRRTSGIFGETQYF. The V call is TRBV20-1, the J call TRBJ2-5, with 12 bases lining up with TRBD2. After removal of 3 bases from V and 5 bases from J, the junction contained 16 bases not matched to a gene. There are 18 residues in the CDR3. Germline V gene data show CDR1 as DFQATT and CDR2 as SNEGSKA (reference sequence).

The J gene is TRBJ2-3, the V gene TRBV9, with 9 nucleotides matching TRBD1. This CDR3 comprises 13 residues. From germline, CDR1 is SGDLS and CDR2 YYNGEE. Trimming took 4 bases from V and 4 from J; bases not matched to a gene: 1. This CDR3 is CASSRTGADTQYF. CDR3 in DNA: TGTGCCAGCAGCCGGACAGGGGCAGATACGCAGTATTTT.

The chain links TRBV5-8 to TRBJ1-5; 7 nucleotides agree with TRBD1. There are 17 residues in the CDR3. Germline trimming cut 1 base from V and 2 bases from J; bases unmatched to any gene: 9. CDR1 and CDR2 (germline): SGHTS, YDEGEE. CDR3 in amino acids: CASSLRQGEVGNQPQHF. The CDR3 DNA is TGTGCCAGCAGCTTGCGGCAGGGGGAAGTCGGCAATCAGCCCCAGCATTTT.

This chain connects TRBV19 to TRBJ2-5, with D possibly being TRBD1 (5 bases). Germline CDR1 LNHDA, CDR2 SQIVND (reference sequence). The CDR3 has 15 residues. Trimming took off 3 bases at V and 4 bases at J, with 15 bases between the two ends. The CDR3 region has the DNA TGTGCCAGTAGTATTCCCGGTAAAGGGGCAGAGACCCAGTACTTC. Its translation is CASSIPGKGAETQYF.

This clone came up a few times. V is TRBV6-5 and J is TRBJ2-1, with 8 bases that match TRBD1. V lost 6 bases to trimming and J lost 7 bases; unmatched junction nucleotides: 5. CDR3 length equals 13 residues. CDR1 is MNHEY and CDR2 is SVGAGI in the germline V gene. The CDR3, as DNA: TGTGCCAGCAGACTGACAGGGGTAAATGAGCAGTTCTTC. Its translation is CASRLTGVNEQFF.

The chain recombines TRBV28 with TRBJ2-7; the D is unclear. CDR1 MDHEN and CDR2 SYDVKM come from the germline V gene. Trimming pared 1 base from V and 1 base from J, leaving 23 bases between. This CDR3 is 19 amino acids long. The CDR3 coding sequence is TGTGCCAGCAGTTTATTAAGTTTCCGGGTCCAGAAAGGATCCTACGAGCAGTACTTC. This gives the protein CASSLLSFRVQKGSYEQYF. The variable domain in full, completed from reference TRBV28 and TRBJ2-7, reads DVKVTQSSRYLVKRTGEKVFLECVQDMDHENMFWYRQDPGLGLRLIYFSYDVKMKEKGDIPEGYSVSREKKERFSLILESASTNQTSMYLCASSLLSFRVQKGSYEQYFGPGTRLTVT.

The chain is built from TRBV11-2 and TRBJ2-3, with TRBD1 as a possible D gene (7 bases). The germline gives CDR1 SGHAT, CDR2 FQNNGV. This CDR3 has 14 residues. The V end lost 8 bases, the J end lost 10 bases, and 22 bases lay between the germline ends. The CDR3 sequence: CASGVDQGGVAQYF. The CDR3 bases are TGTGCCAGCGGGGTCGATCAGGGGGGAGTGGCGCAGTATTTT.

The J gene is TRBJ1-5, the V gene TRBV30; TRBD1 agrees at 8 bases. The CDR3 runs 15 residues. V lost 1 base and J lost 6; bases outside the gene matches: 8. Germline CDR1 GTSNPN, CDR2 SVGIG (reference sequence). The CDR3 nucleotides are TGTGCCTGGAGTGCCACAGGGGGATTTGGTCAGCCCCAGCATTTT. Translated, it gives CAWSATGGFGQPQHF. Together with reference TRBV30 and TRBJ1-5, the CDR3 gives the full variable domain: SQTIHQWPATLVQPVGSPLSLECTVEGTSNPNLYWYRQAAGRGLQLLFYSVGIGQISSEVPQNLSASRPQDRQFILSSKKLLLSDSGFYLCAWSATGGFGQPQHFGDGTRLSIL.

The chain carries TRBV5-5 and TRBJ1-2, with D possibly matching TRBD1 (5 bases). V was shortened by 2 bases and J by 2 bases, with 16 bases between the two germline ends. CDR3 length equals 16 residues. CDR1 and CDR2 (germline): SGHKS, YYEKEE (reference sequence). CDR3 in DNA: TGTGCCAGCAGCTTAAATCGGGGGACCCTGAACTATGGCTACACCTTC. It codes for CASSLNRGTLNYGYTF.

Only one count was recorded for this clone. The chain uses TRBV11-2 and TRBJ2-5; D unclear. V lost 6 bases to trimming and J lost 2 bases, with 7 bases between them. Germline CDR1 reads SGHAT; CDR2 reads FQNNGV. The CDR3 spans 12 residues. The CDR3 DNA reads as TGTGCCAGCAGGTCACAGCAAGAGACCCAGTACTTC. Translating it yields CASRSQQETQYF.

This clone was counted once. The chain links TRBV19 to TRBJ2-7, with 9 bases aligning to TRBD1. The V gene's germline CDR1 is LNHDA and CDR2 SQIVND (reference sequence). Trimming removed 6 bases from V and 4 bases from J; junction bases left unmatched: 10. The CDR3 extends over 15 amino acids. The CDR3 region has the DNA TGTGCCAGTAGCTTACCGGGACAGGGCCATTACGAGCAGTACTTC. Its translation: CASSLPGQGHYEQYF. Looking up the rest from reference TRBV19 and TRBJ2-7 gives the full variable domain: DGGITQSPKYLFRKEGQNVTLSCEQNLNHDAMYWYRQDPGQGLRLIYYSQIVNDFQKGDIAEGYSVSREKKESFPLTVTSAQKNPTAFYLCASSLPGQGHYEQYFGPGTRLTVT.

J is TRBJ2-3 and V is TRBV19; possibly TRBD2 for D (6 bases). Trimming removed 9 bases from V and 0 bases from J, with 10 bases in between. The CDR3 contains 13 residues. Germline V gives CDR1 LNHDA, CDR2 SQIVND (reference sequence). CDR3 region: CASALASTDTQYF. In nucleotides, the CDR3 is TGTGCCAGCGCCCTAGCGAGCACAGATACGCAGTATTTT.

There are a few counts of this clone. CDR3 region: CATSRDGGLAEGADTQYF. CDR3 nucleotide sequence: TGTGCCACCAGCAGAGATGGGGGACTAGCAGAAGGAGCAGATACGCAGTATTTT. The chain is built from TRBV15 and TRBJ2-3; 9 bases align to TRBD2. The CDR3 is made up of 18 amino acids. Losses at the gene ends were 0 bases for V and 4 bases for J; bases not matched to a gene: 11. In germline, CDR1 is LNHNV, CDR2 YYDKDF (reference sequence).

A few counts support this clone. The chain has TRBV15 and TRBJ1-5; no reliable D call. V gave up 5 bases and J gave up 9 bases, with 14 bases separating them. CDR3 length: 13 residues. Germline CDR1 and CDR2: LNHNV and YYDKDF (reference sequence). This CDR3 reads CATSGYSKGPQHF. CDR3 DNA sequence: TGTGCCACCAGCGGCTACAGCAAAGGGCCCCAGCATTTT.

The chain employs TRBV7-3 and TRBJ2-3; 8 bases are a match to TRBD1. After removal of 1 base from V and 1 base from J, the junction contained 1 base not matched to a gene. Germline loops: CDR1 SGHTA, CDR2 FQGTGA. CDR3 size: 15 residues. CDR3 sequence reads: CASSLKGQGTDTQYF. The CDR3 DNA sequence: TGTGCCAGCAGCTTAAAGGGACAGGGCACAGATACGCAGTATTTT.

This clone showed up just once. The chain joins TRBV7-8 to TRBJ1-2, with D hard to call. The CDR3 sequence is 16 residues long. V lost 2 bases and J lost 8, with 21 bases in between. CDR1 SGHVS and CDR2 FQNEAQ come from the germline V gene. The CDR3 nucleotides are TGTGCCAGCAGCTTAATGTCGGGGATTGATAATAAAGGCTACACCTTC. Residues: CASSLMSGIDNKGYTF.

The rearrangement links TRBV5-5 to TRBJ1-1; 7 bases match TRBD1. With V trimmed by 4 bases and J by 1 base, 7 bases remained unmatched. The CDR3 is made up of 15 amino acids. Germline CDR1 is SGHKS and CDR2 is YYEKEE (reference sequence). The CDR3 DNA is TGTGCCAGCAGCGCCCTGACAGGGCCGAACACTGAAGCTTTCTTT. Its protein is CASSALTGPNTEAFF.

V and J are TRBV5-1 and TRBJ2-1; TRBD1 aligns across 9 bases. The CDR3 extends over 15 amino acids. Germline V gene data show CDR1 as SGHRS and CDR2 as YFSETQ. V lost 7 bases to trimming and J lost 6 bases; unmatched junction nucleotides: 11. CDR3 DNA: TGCGCCAGCGGACTACAGGGGGCACAAGGCAATGAGCAGTTCTTC. Residues: CASGLQGAQGNEQFF.

The chain recombines TRBV7-9 with TRBJ2-1; TRBD2 matches 9 bases. There are 13 residues in the CDR3. Losses at the gene ends were 5 bases for V and 12 bases for J; bases not matched to a gene: 8. CDR1 is SEHNR, CDR2 FQNEAQ, per germline (reference sequence). Here the CDR3 DNA reads TGTGCCAGCAGCCGAGGGGCGGGAGGGGTGCAGTTCTTC. Its translation is CASSRGAGGVQFF.

The chain employs TRBV30 and TRBJ2-7; TRBD1 agrees at 7 bases. Per germline, CDR1 GTSNPN and CDR2 SVGIG (reference sequence). The J segment lost 4 bases and the V segment lost 2 bases, leaving 5 bases of the junction unmatched. This CDR3 spans 13 amino acids. The CDR3 DNA follows: TGTGCCTGGAGTAGGTTGACAGGGTACGAGCAGTACTTC. Amino acid sequence: CAWSRLTGYEQYF. Based on the CDR3 plus reference TRBV30 and TRBJ2-7, the full variable domain is SQTIHQWPATLVQPVGSPLSLECTVEGTSNPNLYWYRQAAGRGLQLLFYSVGIGQISSEVPQNLSASRPQDRQFILSSKKLLLSDSGFYLCAWSRLTGYEQYFGPGTRLTVT.

The gene calls are TRBV6-5 and TRBJ1-5, with D perhaps TRBD1 (6 bases). Trimming removed 0 bases from V and 1 base from J, with 7 bases in between. Germline values: CDR1 MNHEY, CDR2 SVGAGI. The CDR3 consists of 15 residues. CDR3 region: CASSYSQGSNQPQHF. The CDR3 DNA reads as TGTGCCAGCAGTTACTCTCAGGGGAGCAATCAGCCCCAGCATTTT.

V is TRBV6-4 and J is TRBJ2-2, with 9 nucleotides matching TRBD1. From germline, CDR1 is MRHNA and CDR2 SNTAGT. Trimming cost V 7 bases and J 5 bases; bases outside gene matches: 8. The CDR3 sequence is 15 residues long. CDR3 sequence: CASKKTGGRTGELFF. CDR3 nucleotide sequence: TGTGCCAGCAAGAAGACAGGGGGACGAACCGGGGAGCTGTTTTTT.